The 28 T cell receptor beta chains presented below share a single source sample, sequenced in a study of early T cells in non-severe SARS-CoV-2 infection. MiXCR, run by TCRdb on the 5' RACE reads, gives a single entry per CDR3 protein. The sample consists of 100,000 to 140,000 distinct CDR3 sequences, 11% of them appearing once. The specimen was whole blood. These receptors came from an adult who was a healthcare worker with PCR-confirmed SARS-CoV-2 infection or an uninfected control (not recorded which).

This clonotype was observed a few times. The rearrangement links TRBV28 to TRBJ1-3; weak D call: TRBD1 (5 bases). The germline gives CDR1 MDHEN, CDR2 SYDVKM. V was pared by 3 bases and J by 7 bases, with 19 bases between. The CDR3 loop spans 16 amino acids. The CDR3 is CASSFGIRGGSNTIYF. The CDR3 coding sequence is TGTGCCAGCAGTTTCGGAATCCGGGGGGGTTCGAACACCATATATTTT.

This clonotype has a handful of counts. The CDR3 DNA reads as TGTGCCAGCAGCAATTTGGCGGGGGACCCTGGGACAGGGGGGCCCTCTGGGGCCAACGTCCTGACTTTC. It specifies CASSNLAGDPGTGGPSGANVLTF. The chain uses TRBV21-1 and TRBJ2-6; the table's TRBD1 call for D was not verified on the DNA. TRBV21-1 is deemed a pseudogene. This CDR3 region has 23 residues.

CDR3: CASSQGLLPHNEQFF. CDR3 nucleotides: TGCGCCAGCAGCCAGGGACTCCTACCCCACAATGAGCAGTTCTTC. This chain uses TRBV5-1 with TRBJ2-1, with a weak D call TRBD2 (6 bases). The CDR3 consists of 15 residues. V was clipped by 4 bases and J by 5 bases, with 16 bases between them. Germline V gene lookup returns CDR1 SGHRS and CDR2 YFSETQ.

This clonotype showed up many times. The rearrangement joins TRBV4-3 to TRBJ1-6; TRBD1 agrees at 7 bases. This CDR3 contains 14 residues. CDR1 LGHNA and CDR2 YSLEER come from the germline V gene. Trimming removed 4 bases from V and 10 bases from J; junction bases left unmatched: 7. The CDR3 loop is CASSLGTVRSPLHF. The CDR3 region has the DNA TGCGCCAGCAGCCTAGGGACAGTACGATCACCCCTCCACTTT.

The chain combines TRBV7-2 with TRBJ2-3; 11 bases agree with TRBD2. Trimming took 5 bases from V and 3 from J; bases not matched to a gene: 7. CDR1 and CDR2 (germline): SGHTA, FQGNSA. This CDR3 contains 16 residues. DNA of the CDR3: TGTGCCAGCAGCCAAACTAGCGGGAGCGGGACAGATACGCAGTATTTT. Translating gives CASSQTSGSGTDTQYF.

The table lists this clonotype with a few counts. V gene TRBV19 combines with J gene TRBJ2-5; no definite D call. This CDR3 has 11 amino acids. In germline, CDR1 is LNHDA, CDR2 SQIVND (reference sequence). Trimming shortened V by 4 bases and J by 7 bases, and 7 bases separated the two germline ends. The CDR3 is CASSKGVTQYF. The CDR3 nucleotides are TGTGCCAGTAGTAAAGGTGTGACCCAGTACTTC.

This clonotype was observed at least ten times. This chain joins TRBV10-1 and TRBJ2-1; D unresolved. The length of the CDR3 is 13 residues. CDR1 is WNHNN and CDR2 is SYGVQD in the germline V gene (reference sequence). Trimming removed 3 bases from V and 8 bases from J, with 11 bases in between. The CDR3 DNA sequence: TGCGCCAGCAGTGATAGGAAGGGCCATGAGCAGTTCTTC. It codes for CASSDRKGHEQFF.

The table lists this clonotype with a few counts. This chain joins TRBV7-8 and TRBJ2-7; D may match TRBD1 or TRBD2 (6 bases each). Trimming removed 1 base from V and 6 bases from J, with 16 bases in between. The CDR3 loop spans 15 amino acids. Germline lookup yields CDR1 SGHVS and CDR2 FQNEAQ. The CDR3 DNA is TGTGCCAGCAGCTTAGGGTCGACTGGAGGGGGCGAGCAGTACTTC. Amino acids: CASSLGSTGGGEQYF.

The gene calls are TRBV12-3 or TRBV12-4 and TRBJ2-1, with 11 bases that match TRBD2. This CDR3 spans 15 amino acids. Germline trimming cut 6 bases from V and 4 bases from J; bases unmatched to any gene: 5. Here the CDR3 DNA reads TGTGCCAGCAGCCAAGGGACTAGCGGTTACAATGAGCAGTTCTTC. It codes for CASSQGTSGYNEQFF.

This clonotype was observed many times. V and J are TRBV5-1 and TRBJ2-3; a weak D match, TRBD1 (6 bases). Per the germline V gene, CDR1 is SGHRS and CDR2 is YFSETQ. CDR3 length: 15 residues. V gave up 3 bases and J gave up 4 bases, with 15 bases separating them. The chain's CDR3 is CASSSSGVGADTQYF. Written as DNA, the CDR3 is TGCGCCAGCAGCTCGTCAGGGGTCGGAGCAGATACGCAGTATTTT.

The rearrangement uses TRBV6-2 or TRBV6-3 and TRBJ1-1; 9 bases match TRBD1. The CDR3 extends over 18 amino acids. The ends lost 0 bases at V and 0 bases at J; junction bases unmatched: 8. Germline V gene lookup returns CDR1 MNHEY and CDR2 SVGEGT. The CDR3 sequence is CASSYSLIRTGVNTEAFF. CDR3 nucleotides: TGTGCCAGCAGTTACTCGTTGATTCGGACAGGGGTGAACACTGAAGCTTTCTTT.

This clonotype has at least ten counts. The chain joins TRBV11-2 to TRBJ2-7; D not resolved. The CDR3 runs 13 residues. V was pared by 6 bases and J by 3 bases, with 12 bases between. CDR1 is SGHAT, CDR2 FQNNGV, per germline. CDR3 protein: CASRSASGYEQYF. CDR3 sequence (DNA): TGTGCCAGCAGGTCCGCATCCGGCTACGAGCAGTACTTC.

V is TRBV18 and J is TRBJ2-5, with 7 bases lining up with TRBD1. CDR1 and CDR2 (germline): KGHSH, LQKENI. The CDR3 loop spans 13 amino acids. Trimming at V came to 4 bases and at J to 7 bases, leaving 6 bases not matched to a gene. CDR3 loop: CASSLDRTGTQYF. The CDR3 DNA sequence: TGTGCCAGCTCACTGGACAGGACTGGGACCCAGTACTTC.

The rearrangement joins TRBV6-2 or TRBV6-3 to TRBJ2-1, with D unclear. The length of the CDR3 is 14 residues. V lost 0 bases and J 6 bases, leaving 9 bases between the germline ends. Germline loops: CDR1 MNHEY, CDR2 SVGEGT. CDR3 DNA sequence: TGTGCCAGCAGTTACTCCCGGCACGGCAATGAGCAGTTCTTC. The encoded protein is CASSYSRHGNEQFF.

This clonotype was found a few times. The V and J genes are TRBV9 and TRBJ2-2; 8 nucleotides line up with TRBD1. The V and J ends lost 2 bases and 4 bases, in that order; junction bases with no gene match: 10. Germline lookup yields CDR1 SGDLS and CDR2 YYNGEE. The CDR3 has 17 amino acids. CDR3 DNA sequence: TGTGCCAGCAGCGTCGGTCGGGACAGGCCGTCCACCGGGGAGCTGTTTTTT. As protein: CASSVGRDRPSTGELFF.

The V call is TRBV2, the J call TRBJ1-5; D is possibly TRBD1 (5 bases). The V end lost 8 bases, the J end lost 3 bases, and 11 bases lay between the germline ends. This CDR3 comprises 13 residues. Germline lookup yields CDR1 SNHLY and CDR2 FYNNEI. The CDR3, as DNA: TGTGCCAGCCGGCAGGGCGCCAATCAGCCCCAGCATTTT. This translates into CASRQGANQPQHF. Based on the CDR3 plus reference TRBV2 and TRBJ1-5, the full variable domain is EPEVTQTPSHQVTQMGQEVILRCVPISNHLYFYWYRQILGQKVEFLVSFYNNEISEKSEIFDDQFSVERPDGSNFTLKIRSTKLEDSAMYFCASRQGANQPQHFGDGTRLSIL.

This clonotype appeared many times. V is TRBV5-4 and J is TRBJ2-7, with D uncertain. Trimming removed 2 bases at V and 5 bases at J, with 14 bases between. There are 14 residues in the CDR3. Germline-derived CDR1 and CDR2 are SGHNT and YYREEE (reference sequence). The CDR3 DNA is TGTGCCAGCAGCTTTTACGGAGCTGTCCACGAGCAGTACTTC. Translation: CASSFYGAVHEQYF.

This chain's CDR3 is CASSLDPGRDQPQHF. CDR3 DNA sequence: TGTGCCAGCAGCTTGGATCCGGGCCGAGATCAGCCCCAGCATTTT. V usage is TRBV7-8 and J usage is TRBJ1-5; D uncertain. CDR1 and CDR2 from the germline V gene are SGHVS and FQNEAQ. CDR3 size: 15 residues. The V end lost 3 bases, the J end lost 5 bases, and 14 bases lay between the germline ends. Full variable domain (missing parts from reference TRBV7-8 and TRBJ1-5): GAGVSQSPRYKVAKRGQDVALRCDPISGHVSLFWYQQALGQGPEFLTYFQNEAQLDKSGLPSDRFFAERPEGSVSTLKIQRTQQEDSAVYLCASSLDPGRDQPQHFGDGTRLSIL.

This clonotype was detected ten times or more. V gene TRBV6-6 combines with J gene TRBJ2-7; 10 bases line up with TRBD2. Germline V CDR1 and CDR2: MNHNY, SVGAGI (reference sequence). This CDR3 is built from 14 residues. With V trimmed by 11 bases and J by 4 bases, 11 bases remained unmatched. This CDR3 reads CASMSTSGMYEQYF. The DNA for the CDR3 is TGTGCCTCTATGTCCACTAGCGGGATGTACGAGCAGTACTTC.

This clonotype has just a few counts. The CDR3 DNA follows: TGCGCCAGCAGCTTGATCCAGGGGACAGAAGAGACCCAGTACTTC. As protein: CASSLIQGTEETQYF. This chain connects TRBV5-1 to TRBJ2-5, with 7 bases aligning to TRBD1. The germline V gene has CDR1 SGHRS and CDR2 YFSETQ. The CDR3 is 15 amino acids. Trimming took 1 base from V and 3 from J; bases not matched to a gene: 6.

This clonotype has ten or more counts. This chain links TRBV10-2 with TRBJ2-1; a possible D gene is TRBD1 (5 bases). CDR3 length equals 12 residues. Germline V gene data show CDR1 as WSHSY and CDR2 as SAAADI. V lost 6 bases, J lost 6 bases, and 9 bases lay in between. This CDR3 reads CASSQDSNEQFF. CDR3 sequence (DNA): TGCGCCAGCAGCCAAGACAGCAATGAGCAGTTCTTC.

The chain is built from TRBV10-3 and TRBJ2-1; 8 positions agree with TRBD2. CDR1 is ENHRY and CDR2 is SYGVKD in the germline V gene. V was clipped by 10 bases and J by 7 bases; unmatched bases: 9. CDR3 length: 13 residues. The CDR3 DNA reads TGTGCCACCCGGGAGGGCCGTTTGAATGAGCAGTTCTTC. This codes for CATREGRLNEQFF.

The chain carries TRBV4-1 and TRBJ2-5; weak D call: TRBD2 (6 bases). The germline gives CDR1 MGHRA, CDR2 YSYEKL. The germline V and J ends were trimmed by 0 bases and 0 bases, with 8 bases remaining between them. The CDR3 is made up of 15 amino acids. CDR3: CASSQDLANQETQYF. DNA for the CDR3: TGCGCCAGCAGCCAAGACCTAGCGAACCAAGAGACCCAGTACTTC.

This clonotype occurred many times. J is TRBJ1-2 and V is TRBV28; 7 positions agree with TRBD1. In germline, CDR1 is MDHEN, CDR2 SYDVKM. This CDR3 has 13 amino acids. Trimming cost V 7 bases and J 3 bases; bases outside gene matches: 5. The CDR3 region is CASTSQGYYGYTF. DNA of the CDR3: TGTGCCAGCACCTCACAGGGGTACTATGGCTACACCTTC.

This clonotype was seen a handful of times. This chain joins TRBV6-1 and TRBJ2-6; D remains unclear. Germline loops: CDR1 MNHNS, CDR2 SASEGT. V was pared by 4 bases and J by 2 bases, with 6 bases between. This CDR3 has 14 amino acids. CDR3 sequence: CASSVGAGANVLTF. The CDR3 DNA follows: TGTGCCAGCAGTGTAGGTGCTGGGGCCAACGTCCTGACTTTC.

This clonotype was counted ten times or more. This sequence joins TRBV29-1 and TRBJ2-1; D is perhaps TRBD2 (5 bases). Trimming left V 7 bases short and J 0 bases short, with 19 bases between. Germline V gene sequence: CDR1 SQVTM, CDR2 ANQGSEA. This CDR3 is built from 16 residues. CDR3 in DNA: TGCAGCGCCGTGCGAGGGTCCTTTAGCTCCTACAATGAGCAGTTCTTC. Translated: CSAVRGSFSSYNEQFF.

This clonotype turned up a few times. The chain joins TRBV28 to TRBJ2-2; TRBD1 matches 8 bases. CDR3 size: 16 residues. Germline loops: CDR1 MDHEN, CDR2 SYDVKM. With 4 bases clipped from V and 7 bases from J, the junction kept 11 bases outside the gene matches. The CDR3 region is CASSSSLTGANGELFF. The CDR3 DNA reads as TGTGCCAGCAGTTCTAGCCTGACAGGGGCGAACGGGGAGCTGTTTTTT.

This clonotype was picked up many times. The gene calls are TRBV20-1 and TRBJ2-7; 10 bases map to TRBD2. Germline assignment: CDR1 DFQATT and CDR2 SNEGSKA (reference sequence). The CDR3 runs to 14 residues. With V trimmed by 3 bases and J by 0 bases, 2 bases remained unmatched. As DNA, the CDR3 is TGCAGTGCTAGGAGGACTAGCGGCTCCTACGAGCAGTACTTC. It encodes CSARRTSGSYEQYF.